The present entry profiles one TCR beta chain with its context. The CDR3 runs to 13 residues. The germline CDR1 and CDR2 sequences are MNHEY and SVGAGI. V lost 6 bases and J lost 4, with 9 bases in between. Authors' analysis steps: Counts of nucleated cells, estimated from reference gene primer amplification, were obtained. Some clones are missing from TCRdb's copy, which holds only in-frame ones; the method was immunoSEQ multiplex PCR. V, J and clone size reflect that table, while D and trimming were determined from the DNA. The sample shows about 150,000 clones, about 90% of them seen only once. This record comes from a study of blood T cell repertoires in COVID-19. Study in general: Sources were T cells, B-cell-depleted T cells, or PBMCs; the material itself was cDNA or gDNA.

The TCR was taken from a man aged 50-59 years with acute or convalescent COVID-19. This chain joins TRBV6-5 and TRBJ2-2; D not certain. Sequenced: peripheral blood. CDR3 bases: TGTGCCAGCAGAACTTATCTCACCGGGGAGCTGTTTTTT. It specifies CASRTYLTGELFF.